Detailed here is one T cell receptor (beta chain). No antigen is known for it. The record has no base qualities; no much larger clone is one base away. This sample was taken from a study of graft-versus-host responses after intestinal transplantation (dated by TCRdb to the early 2020s). For the study in its entirety: Multivisceral, liver-intestinal, or isolated intestinal transplants were received by the recipients. Anti-thymocyte globulin induction was given to all recipients, followed by maintenance tacrolimus and steroids for two to three years. After intestinal transplantation, graft-versus-host and host-versus-graft alloreactive T cell clones in the graft, circulation and bone marrow were tracked using bulk TCR-beta CDR3 sequencing. To identify alloreactive clones, pre-transplant mixed lymphocyte reaction products were sequenced and then compared with unstimulated pre-transplant donor and recipient T cells. Of the roughly 23 intestinal transplant recipients enrolled in the cohort, one of whom was a retransplant, 3 patients without pretransplant specimens were excluded. Donor T cell macrochimerism was defined as a peak of at least 4% donor T cells among recipient peripheral blood mononuclear cells. Instead of going to the commercial service, samples from a few later patients were sequenced in-house on an Illumina MiSeq and processed with MiXCR.

Study-wide findings and limitations: In the allografts of patients with donor T cell macrochimerism, GvH to HvG T cell clonal ratios were high. Peak levels of circulating GvH clones were associated with declines in HvG clones early after transplant. GvH clones were detected in recipient bone marrow, and some of these GvH clones were observed earlier in ileal mucosa or blood, consistent with an intestinal mucosal origin. Conclusions were limited by the relatively low number and heterogeneity of intestinal transplant patients.

Reading the label with the study, this specimen's time point is: cells obtained before transplantation from donor or recipient. CD3+CD4+ and CD3+CD8+ populations were FACS-sorted from unstimulated pre-transplant donor and recipient cells taken from spleen or lymph nodes. Libraries were made using the immunoSEQ multiplex PCR assay. In most patients, genomic DNA was isolated using the Qiagen DNeasy Blood and Tissue Kit and sent frozen to Adaptive Biotechnologies for TCR sequencing. For most patients, high-throughput TCR-beta CDR3 sequencing of genomic DNA was performed by Adaptive Biotechnologies. As for the authors' bioinformatics: TCR sequencing data for roughly 20 patients were retrieved from Adaptive's ImmunoSEQ software; a few other patients were processed with MiXCR and VDJtools. CD4 versus CD8 sorting errors were corrected by removing sequences found in both subsets at a frequency ratio below 5:1. CDR3 nucleotide sequences shared between donor and recipient were removed because the origin of such sequences could not be assigned. To count as alloreactive, a clone needed at least 2-fold expansion over unstimulated cells and a minimum CFSE-low frequency of 0.002% (template counts) or 0.001% (read counts). Clones detected in sequenced pre-transplant spleen, lymph node, or MLR CFSE-low populations of the donor or recipient were defined as mappable. Cumulative frequency of alloreactive clones was calculated as a percentage of all sequences weighted by copy number. Held by TCRdb, this immuneACCESS table contains in-frame sequences only and omits some clones. Under half of the omission traces to an unresolved V gene where checked; the cause of the rest is unknown. That table is the source of V, J and clone size, and D and trimming were worked out from the DNA. The sample table holds 65,000 to 90,000 clones, of which 89% were seen once. Approximately 2.7% of the sample lies in the top ten.

The CDR3 holds 16 amino acids from the cysteine to the phenylalanine. Left in the record is the CDR3 DNA by itself, 48 bases read in frame from the first base. CDR1 MDHEN and CDR2 SYDVKM were looked up in the germline V gene. The junction carries 17 bases between V and J, which are trimmed by 2 bases and 4 bases respectively. This specimen was unstimulated CD8+ T cells sorted from spleen or lymph node cells, taken before intestinal transplant. The chain couples TRBV28 to TRBJ2-5; the D gene cannot be named for sure. The TCR originated in a human donor who received an intestinal transplant. Here is the DNA: TGTGCCAGCAGTTTACTAACCCCTCGCGGCGGAGAGACCCAGTACTTC. It translates as CASSLLTPRGGETQYF.